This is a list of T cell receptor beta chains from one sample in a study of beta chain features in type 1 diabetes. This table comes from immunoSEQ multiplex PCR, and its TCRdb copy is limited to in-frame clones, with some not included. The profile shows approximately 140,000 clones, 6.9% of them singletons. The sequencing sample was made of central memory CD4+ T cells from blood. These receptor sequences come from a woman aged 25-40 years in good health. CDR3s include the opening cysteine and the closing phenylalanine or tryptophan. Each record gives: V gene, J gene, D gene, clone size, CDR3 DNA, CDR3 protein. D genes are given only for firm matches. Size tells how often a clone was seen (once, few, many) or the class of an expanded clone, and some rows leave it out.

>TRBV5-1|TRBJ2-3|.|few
TGCGCCAGCAGCTTGGGCGGGAAGGAGGCAGATACGCAGTATTTT
CASSLGGKEADTQYF
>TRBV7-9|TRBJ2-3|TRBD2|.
TGTGCCAGCAGCGCTGGACTAGCGGGAGTGATCACAGATACGCAGTATTTT
CASSAGLAGVITDTQYF
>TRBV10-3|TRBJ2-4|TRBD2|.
TGTGCCATCAGTGGGGGAGCGGGACAAAACATTCAGTACTTC
CAISGGAGQNIQYF
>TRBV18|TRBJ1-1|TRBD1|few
TGTGCCAGCTCACAGGGGGCTCGGAACACTGAAGCTTTCTTT
CASSQGARNTEAFF
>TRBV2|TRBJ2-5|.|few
TGTGCCAGCAGTGGGCAGACAAAGGAGACCCAGTACTTC
CASSGQTKETQYF
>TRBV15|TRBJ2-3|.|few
TGTGCCACCAGCAGAGGGCAGGGATCCACAGATACGCAGTATTTT
CATSRGQGSTDTQYF
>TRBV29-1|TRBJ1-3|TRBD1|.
TGCAGCTTCGAATCTGGACAGGGATCGGGCTCTGGAAACACCATATATTTT
CSFESGQGSGSGNTIYF
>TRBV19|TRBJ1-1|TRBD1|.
TGTGCCAGTAGTATAGGTGGACAGGGAGGTACTGAAGCTTTCTTT
CASSIGGQGGTEAFF
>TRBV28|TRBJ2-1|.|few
TGTGCCAGCAAGAGAGGCGGGGCGACCTCGGATGAGCAGTTCTTC
CASKRGGATSDEQFF
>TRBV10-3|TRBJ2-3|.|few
TGTGCCATCAGTGCAGGGGTCATCACAGATACGCAGTATTTT
CAISAGVITDTQYF
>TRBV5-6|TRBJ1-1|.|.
TGTGCCAGCAGCTTGGGTATCGGACTGACGAACACTGAAGCTTTCTTT
CASSLGIGLTNTEAFF
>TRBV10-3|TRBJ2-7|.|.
TGTGCCATCAGTGAGTCATCTAGCGTATCCTACGAGCAGTACTTC
CAISESSSVSYEQYF
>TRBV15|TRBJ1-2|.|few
TGTGCCACCAGCAGGGAGGTCGGCTATGGCTACACCTTC
CATSREVGYGYTF
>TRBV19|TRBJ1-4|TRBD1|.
TGTGCCACCCAGGACAGGGACTTTCTGTTTTTT
CATQDRDFLFF
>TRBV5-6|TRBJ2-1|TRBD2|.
TGTGCCAGCAGTCAAATAGCGGGAGGGCCTGGGGAGCAGTTCTTC
CASSQIAGGPGEQFF
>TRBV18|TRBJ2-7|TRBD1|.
TGTGCCAGCTCACCACGGGACAGGGGGCCGGGCGAGCAGTACTTC
CASSPRDRGPGEQYF
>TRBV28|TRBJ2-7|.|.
TGTGCCAGCCGCCTTCGGGGAGAGACCTACGAGCAGTACTTC
CASRLRGETYEQYF
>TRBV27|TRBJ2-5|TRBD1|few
TGTGCCAGCAGTTCGACAGGGGTCGGGGAGACCCAGTACTTC
CASSSTGVGETQYF
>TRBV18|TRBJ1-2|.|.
TGTGCCAGCTCACAAACCGACAGTAACTATGGCTACACCTTC
CASSQTDSNYGYTF
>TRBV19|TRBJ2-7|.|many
TGTGCCAGTAGAAGTGCGGCTACTTCCTACGAGCAGTACTTC
CASRSAATSYEQYF
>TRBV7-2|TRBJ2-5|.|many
TGTGCCAGCAGCTTAGTCCGACTGGAAGAGACCCAGTACTTC
CASSLVRLEETQYF
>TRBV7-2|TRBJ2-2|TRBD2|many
TGTGCCAGCAGGCAATTAGCGGGAGGGACCGGGGAGCTGTTTTTT
CASRQLAGGTGELFF
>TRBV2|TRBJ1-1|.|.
TGTGCCAGCAGTGATTTTAAGAACACTGAAGCTTTCTTT
CASSDFKNTEAFF
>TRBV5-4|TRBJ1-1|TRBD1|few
TGTGCCAGCAGTGGACAGGGGATTGCTGAAGCTTTCTTT
CASSGQGIAEAFF
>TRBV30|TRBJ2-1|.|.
TGTGCCTCATTGCACGGAGGGATTCAGGTTGGTGAGCAGTTCTTC
CASLHGGIQVGEQFF
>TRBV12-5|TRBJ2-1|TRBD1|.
TGTGCTAGTGGTTTGGGACAGGGTGGTTCGCAGTTCTTC
CASGLGQGGSQFF
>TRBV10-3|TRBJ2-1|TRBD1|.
TGTGCCATCAGCCCCGACAGGGGTCACGAGCAGTTCTTC
CAISPDRGHEQFF
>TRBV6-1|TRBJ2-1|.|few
TGTGCCAGCAGCGCTCGATCGGTCAATGAGCAGTTCTTC
CASSARSVNEQFF
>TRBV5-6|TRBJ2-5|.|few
TGTGCCAGCAGCTTGGGGGCAGGGGTAAAGACCCAGTACTTC
CASSLGAGVKTQYF
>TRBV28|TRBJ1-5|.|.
TGTGCCAGCACCCCAAAACCCGGGAGAAATAATCAGCCCCAGCATTTT
CASTPKPGRNNQPQHF
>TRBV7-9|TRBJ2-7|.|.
TGTGCCAGCAGCCGCTCCTTCGGGGGACAGTACGACGAGCAGTACTTC
CASSRSFGGQYDEQYF
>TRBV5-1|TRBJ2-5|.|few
TGCGCCAGCAGCTTGGGTGCCCAGGGTGGCCAAGAGACCCAGTACTTC
CASSLGAQGGQETQYF
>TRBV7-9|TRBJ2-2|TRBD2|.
TGTGCCAGCAGTTATCCGGGACTAGTTGTGACCGGGGAGCTGTTTTTT
CASSYPGLVVTGELFF
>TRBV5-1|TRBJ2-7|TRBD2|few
TGCGCCAGCAGCTTGGTCGGGACTAGCGGGTTCTCGGGGGGATCCGAGCAGTACTTC
CASSLVGTSGFSGGSEQYF
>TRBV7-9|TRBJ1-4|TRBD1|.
TGTGCCAGCAGCAGTGGGGACAGGACGAATGAAAAACTGTTTTTT
CASSSGDRTNEKLFF
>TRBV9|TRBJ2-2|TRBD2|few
TGTGCCAGCAGCGTAGTAGGTTTGGGACTAACGAACACCGGGGAGCTGTTTTTT
CASSVVGLGLTNTGELFF
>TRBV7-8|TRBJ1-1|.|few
TGTGCCAGCAGCTCGGACAGTAACACTGAAGCTTTCTTT
CASSSDSNTEAFF
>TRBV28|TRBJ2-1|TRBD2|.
TGTGCCAGCAGTTGGACTAGCGGGAGGGCCAATGAGCAGTTCTTC
CASSWTSGRANEQFF
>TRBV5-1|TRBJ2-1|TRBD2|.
TGCGCCAGCAGCACGAGCGGGAGTTTCTATGAGCAGTTCTTC
CASSTSGSFYEQFF
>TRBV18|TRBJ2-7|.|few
TGTGCCAGCTCACCCTCCGCAGGGCTATTGGACTTC
CASSPSAGLLDF
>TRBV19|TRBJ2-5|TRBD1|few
TGTGCCAGTGGGTACAGGGGAGAGACCCAGTACTTC
CASGYRGETQYF
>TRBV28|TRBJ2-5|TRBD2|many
TGTGCCAGCGCGCGACTAGCGGGAGTACGTAGGACCCAGTACTTC
CASARLAGVRRTQYF
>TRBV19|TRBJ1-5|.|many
TGTGCCAGTAGTATTTGGGGGGGCGCAAGGCAGCCCCAGCATTTT
CASSIWGGARQPQHF
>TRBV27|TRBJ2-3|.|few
TGTGCCAGCGGAGGGTATGGGAGGACAGATACGCAGTATTTT
CASGGYGRTDTQYF
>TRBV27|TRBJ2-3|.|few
TGTGCCAGCAGAACGGGAGTTCCAGATACGCAGTATTTT
CASRTGVPDTQYF
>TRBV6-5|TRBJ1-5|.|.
TGTGCCAGCAGTTACTCGATGGCCAGCAATCAGCCCCAGCATTTT
CASSYSMASNQPQHF
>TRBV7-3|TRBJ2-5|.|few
TGTGCCAGCAGCCCCGCCCAGGAGGAGCAGTACTTC
CASSPAQEEQYF